The next 25 T cell receptor beta chains were all read from a single sample in a study of blood T cell repertoires in COVID-19. TCRdb's copy holds only in-frame clones and misses some; the assay was immunoSEQ multiplex PCR. The repertoire holds about 160,000 clones, approximately 81% seen once, with 5% to 6% in the top ten. The specimen sequenced was peripheral blood. Receptors were obtained from a woman between 45 and 65 years old with COVID-19, enrolled during active disease.

The rearrangement uses TRBV12-5 and TRBJ1-5; 8 bases are shared with TRBD1. This CDR3 has 18 amino acids. The J segment lost 3 bases and the V segment lost 1 base, leaving 11 bases of the junction unmatched. Germline V gene lookup returns CDR1 LGHNT and CDR2 FRNRAP. The CDR3 sequence: CASGLGSSGTGPNQPQHF. In DNA form, the CDR3 reads TGTGCTAGTGGTTTGGGATCATCGGGGACAGGCCCCAATCAGCCCCAGCATTTT.

The chain couples TRBV18 to TRBJ2-5; TRBD1 aligns across 8 bases. Germline values: CDR1 KGHSH, CDR2 LQKENI. The CDR3 length is 15 residues. With 3 bases clipped from V and 2 bases from J, the junction kept 5 bases outside the gene matches. CDR3 protein: CASSPGTGVQETQYF. CDR3 DNA: TGTGCCAGCTCACCTGGGACAGGAGTACAAGAGACCCAGTACTTC.

The chain combines TRBV6-5 with TRBJ1-2; no clear D gene. Deletions cut 0 bases from V and 4 bases from J, with 9 bases between. CDR1 MNHEY and CDR2 SVGAGI come from the germline V gene. The CDR3 has 14 residues. The CDR3 sequence: CASSYSPGLYGYTF. CDR3 coding DNA: TGTGCCAGCAGTTACTCCCCAGGCCTCTATGGCTACACCTTC.

V gene TRBV19 combines with J gene TRBJ1-2; weak D call: TRBD1 (6 bases). The CDR3 is 13 amino acids. The ends were cut back, 2 bases at V and 6 bases at J, with 10 bases in the middle. In germline, CDR1 is LNHDA, CDR2 SQIVND (reference sequence). CDR3 sequence reads: CASSINDRHGYTF. The CDR3 region has the DNA TGTGCCAGTAGTATAAATGACAGGCATGGCTACACCTTC.

The rearrangement links TRBV6-5 to TRBJ1-2; 7 positions agree with TRBD1. J gave up 4 bases and V 8 bases, and 10 bases lay outside the gene matches. This CDR3 is 14 amino acids long. Looked up from germline, CDR1 is MNHEY and CDR2 is SVGAGI. The CDR3: CASANRGSLYGYTF. CDR3 nucleotide sequence: TGTGCCAGCGCAAACAGGGGATCTCTCTATGGCTACACCTTC.

The chain has TRBV5-4 and TRBJ1-4, with 8 positions matching TRBD1. Germline trimming cut 0 bases from V and 8 bases from J; bases unmatched to any gene: 6. This CDR3 region has 15 residues. In germline, CDR1 is SGHNT, CDR2 YYREEE (reference sequence). CDR3: CASSLVSQGAEKLFF. The CDR3 DNA sequence: TGTGCCAGCAGCTTGGTATCTCAGGGGGCGGAAAAACTGTTTTTT.

The rearrangement uses TRBV19 and TRBJ2-1; 7 bases match TRBD1. This CDR3 contains 15 residues. The germline V gene encodes CDR1 LNHDA and CDR2 SQIVND (reference sequence). Losses at the gene ends were 5 bases for V and 5 bases for J; bases not matched to a gene: 9. CDR3 amino acids: CASSSLDREHNEQFF. The CDR3, as DNA: TGTGCCAGTAGTTCTCTCGACAGGGAGCACAATGAGCAGTTCTTC.

This clone was detected once. This chain links TRBV12-3 or TRBV12-4 with TRBJ1-1; TRBD1 matches at 8 bases. This CDR3 region has 12 residues. Unmatched junction bases numbered 5, after V lost 3 bases and J lost 11 bases. The CDR3 loop is CASSFADRVAFF. The CDR3 region has the DNA TGTGCCAGCAGTTTTGCGGACAGGGTGGCTTTCTTT.

V is TRBV6-6 and J is TRBJ2-3; 7 bases match TRBD1. With 8 bases clipped from V and 3 bases from J, the junction kept 8 bases outside the gene matches. Germline V gene sequence: CDR1 MNHNY, CDR2 SVGAGI (reference sequence). This CDR3 has 14 amino acids. CDR3 in amino acids: CASGTGAGTDTQYF. Written as DNA, the CDR3 is TGTGCCAGCGGAACAGGGGCCGGGACAGATACGCAGTATTTT.

The CDR3 DNA reads TGTGCCAGCAGCTCAGGGGGTCCACATGGCTCCTATAATTCACCCCTCCACTTT. This gives the protein CASSSGGPHGSYNSPLHF. The chain carries TRBV5-4 and TRBJ1-6, with TRBD1 matching 7 bases. CDR3 size: 18 residues. Germline loops: CDR1 SGHNT, CDR2 YYREEE (reference sequence). Trimming removed 3 bases from V and 0 bases from J; junction bases left unmatched: 9.

The V gene is TRBV2, the J gene TRBJ1-1; D unresolved. Trimming took 2 bases from V and 4 from J, leaving 32 bases between them. Germline CDR1 reads SNHLY; CDR2 reads FYNNEI. The length of the CDR3 is 21 residues. The CDR3 coding sequence is TGTGCCAGCAGTGAACGCCCCTGGGCGCTAGCGTACGGGGAGTGGAGCACTGAAGCTTTCTTT. It codes for CASSERPWALAYGEWSTEAFF.

This clone was seen a single time. The J gene is TRBJ1-4, the V gene TRBV29-1; 9 bases are shared with TRBD1. The J segment lost 6 bases and the V segment lost 8 bases, leaving 4 bases of the junction unmatched. This CDR3 is built from 12 residues. The V gene's germline CDR1 is SQVTM and CDR2 ANQGSEA. The chain's CDR3 is CSKGQGHEKLFF. In DNA form, the CDR3 reads TGCAGCAAAGGACAGGGGCATGAAAAACTGTTTTTT.

The chain has TRBV2 and TRBJ1-2; the D is unclear. Germline CDR1 is SNHLY and CDR2 is FYNNEI. V gave up 1 base and J gave up 0 bases, with 6 bases separating them. The CDR3 length is 14 residues. The CDR3 here is CASSEELTNYGYTF. CDR3 DNA sequence: TGTGCCAGCAGTGAAGAGCTGACTAACTATGGCTACACCTTC.

This clone is a singleton in its sample. V is TRBV10-2 and J is TRBJ2-1; 12 bases match TRBD2. Germline CDR1 is WSHSY and CDR2 is SAAADI. The CDR3 extends over 19 amino acids. V lost 5 bases to trimming and J lost 5 bases; unmatched junction nucleotides: 16. The CDR3 DNA sequence: TGCGCCAGCAGTCCCTCAGGCCGACTAGCGGGGGAGACCCACAATGAGCAGTTCTTC. As protein: CASSPSGRLAGETHNEQFF.

This clone was seen a single time. At one end, the junction sequence differs from germline, possibly due to a read error. In DNA form, the CDR3 reads TGTGCTAGTGGTTTGGTAGTAGAACCCGGGACTGAGCTCTTC. Protein: CASGLVVEPGTELF. The V call is TRBV12-5, the J call TRBJ2-7; D perhaps matches TRBD2 (6 bases). The CDR3 is 14 amino acids. CDR1 and CDR2 (germline): LGHNT, FRNRAP. Looking up the rest from reference TRBV12-5 and TRBJ2-7 gives the full variable domain: DARVTQTPRHKVTEMGQEVTMRCQPILGHNTVFWYRQTMMQGLELLAYFRNRAPLDDSGMPKDRFSAEMPDATLATLKIQPSEPRDSAVYFCASGLVVEPGTELFGPGTRLTVT.

V is TRBV15 and J is TRBJ2-1; D is unclear. This CDR3 is 14 amino acids long. V lost 3 bases and J lost 7, with 13 bases in between. Germline V lookup: CDR1 LNHNV, CDR2 YYDKDF (reference sequence). The chain's CDR3 is CATSRAASRNEQFF. The DNA for the CDR3 is TGTGCCACCAGCAGGGCGGCCTCACGAAATGAGCAGTTCTTC.

Notes on this clone: A junction boundary mismatches the germline segment, possibly from a read error. The CDR3 is CASSLGSGVVNEQFF. CDR3 coding DNA: TGTGCTAGCAGCTTAGGCAGCGGGGTCGTCAATGAGCAGTTCTTC. The chain uses TRBV7-7 and TRBJ2-1; 7 bases align to TRBD2. This CDR3 has 15 amino acids. CDR1 is SSHAT and CDR2 is FNYEAQ in the germline V gene (reference sequence).

This chain connects TRBV28 to TRBJ2-7; 7 positions match TRBD2. Losses at the gene ends were 2 bases for V and 6 bases for J; bases not matched to a gene: 1. There are 12 residues in the CDR3. Germline V gene data show CDR1 as MDHEN and CDR2 as SYDVKM. CDR3 protein: CASSLTGGEQYF. In nucleotides, the CDR3 is TGTGCCAGCAGTTTAACGGGGGGCGAGCAGTACTTC.

This clone was seen a few times. The chain's CDR3 is CASSLGNSINEQFF. The CDR3 coding sequence is TGTGCCAGCAGCTTAGGTAACAGTATCAATGAGCAGTTCTTC. The chain carries TRBV7-2 and TRBJ2-1; no reliable D call. The V and J ends lost 1 base and 6 bases respectively, with 10 bases between them. CDR1 is SGHTA and CDR2 is FQGNSA in the germline V gene. The CDR3 loop spans 14 amino acids.

This clone showed up just once. This chain uses TRBV7-2 with TRBJ1-2; tentatively, D is TRBD1 (5 bases). Trimming removed 0 bases at V and 2 bases at J, with 13 bases between. The CDR3 contains 16 residues. CDR1 is SGHTA and CDR2 is FQGNSA in the germline V gene. CDR3 sequence: CASSLAYRGNNYGYTF. The CDR3 coding sequence is TGTGCCAGCAGCTTAGCCTATCGGGGGAACAACTATGGCTACACCTTC.

A note on this clone: Other DNA sequences of this sample code for an identical CDR3. The rearrangement links TRBV6-1 to TRBJ1-2; a possible D gene is TRBD1 (6 bases). Trimming pared 1 base from V and 4 bases from J, leaving 13 bases between. Looked up from germline, CDR1 is MNHNS and CDR2 is SASEGT. The CDR3 loop spans 15 amino acids. The CDR3 reads CASSEVGGGSYGYTF. CDR3 in DNA: TGTGCCAGCAGTGAAGTGGGGGGCGGGAGCTATGGCTACACCTTC.

The CDR3 sequence: CASSPYTRGTNTEAFF. The CDR3 coding sequence is TGTGCCAGCAGCCCATATACCAGGGGCACGAACACTGAAGCTTTCTTT. The chain employs TRBV5-6 and TRBJ1-1; D perhaps matches TRBD1 (6 bases). CDR3 length: 16 amino acids. Germline assignment: CDR1 SGHDT and CDR2 YYEEEE. V was pared by 4 bases and J by 1 base, with 17 bases between.

For the CDR3, the DNA is TGCGCCAGCAGCGGGGCCGACCCAACTAATGAAAAACTGTTTTTT. Translating gives CASSGADPTNEKLFF. This sequence joins TRBV5-1 and TRBJ1-4, with D possibly matching TRBD1 (5 bases). The length of the CDR3 is 15 residues. Trimming left V 4 bases short and J 0 bases short, with 10 bases between. The germline CDR1 and CDR2 sequences are SGHRS and YFSETQ.

CDR3 in DNA: TGTGCCTGGAATGGGTTAGGGGTCACTGAAGCTTTCTTT. This codes for CAWNGLGVTEAFF. The chain links TRBV30 to TRBJ1-1; tentatively, D is TRBD1 (5 bases). The CDR3 spans 13 residues. The germline V gene has CDR1 GTSNPN and CDR2 SVGIG (reference sequence). V lost 4 bases and J 4 bases, leaving 13 bases between the germline ends.

The V gene is TRBV19, the J gene TRBJ1-5, with 11 bases matching TRBD1. Germline CDR1 is LNHDA and CDR2 is SQIVND (reference sequence). This CDR3 comprises 14 residues. The ends lost 3 bases at V and 7 bases at J; junction bases unmatched: 2. The CDR3 spells CASSIGTGGQPQHF. DNA for the CDR3: TGTGCCAGTAGTATCGGGACAGGGGGGCAGCCCCAGCATTTT.